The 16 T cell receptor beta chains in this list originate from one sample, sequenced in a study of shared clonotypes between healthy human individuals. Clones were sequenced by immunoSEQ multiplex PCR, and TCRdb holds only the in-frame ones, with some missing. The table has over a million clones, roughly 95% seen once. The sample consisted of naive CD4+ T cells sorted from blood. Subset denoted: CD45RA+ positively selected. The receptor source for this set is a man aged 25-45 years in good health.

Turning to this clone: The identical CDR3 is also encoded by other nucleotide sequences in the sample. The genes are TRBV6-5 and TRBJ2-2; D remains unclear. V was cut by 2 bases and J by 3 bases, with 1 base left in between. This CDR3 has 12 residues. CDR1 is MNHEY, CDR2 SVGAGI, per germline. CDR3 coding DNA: TGTGCCAGCAGTTACCACACCGGGGAGCTGTTTTTT. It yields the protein CASSYHTGELFF.

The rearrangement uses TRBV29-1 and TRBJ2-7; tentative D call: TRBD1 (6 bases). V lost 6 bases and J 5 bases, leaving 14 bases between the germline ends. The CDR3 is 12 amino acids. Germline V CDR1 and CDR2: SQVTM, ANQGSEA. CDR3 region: CSVQGGVNEQYF. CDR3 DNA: TGCAGCGTACAGGGTGGTGTCAACGAGCAGTACTTC.

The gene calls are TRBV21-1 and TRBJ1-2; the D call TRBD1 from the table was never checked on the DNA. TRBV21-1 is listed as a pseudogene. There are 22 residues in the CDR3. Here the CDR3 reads CASSKENPHVWDRGLFNYGYTF. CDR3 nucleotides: TGTGCCAGCAGCAAAGAAAACCCCCACGTCTGGGACAGGGGTCTTTTTAACTATGGCTACACCTTC.

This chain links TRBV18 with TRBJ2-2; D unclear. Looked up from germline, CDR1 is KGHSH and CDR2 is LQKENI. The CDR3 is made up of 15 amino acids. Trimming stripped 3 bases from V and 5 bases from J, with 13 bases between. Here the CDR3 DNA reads TGTGCCAGCTCACCGCGACAAGGTTTTACCGGGGAGCTGTTTTTT. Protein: CASSPRQGFTGELFF. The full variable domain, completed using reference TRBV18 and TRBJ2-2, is NAGVMQNPRHLVRRRGQEARLRCSPMKGHSHVYWYRQLPEEGLKFMVYLQKENIIDESGMPKERFSAEFPKEGPSILRIQQVVRGDSAAYFCASSPRQGFTGELFFGEGSRLTVL.

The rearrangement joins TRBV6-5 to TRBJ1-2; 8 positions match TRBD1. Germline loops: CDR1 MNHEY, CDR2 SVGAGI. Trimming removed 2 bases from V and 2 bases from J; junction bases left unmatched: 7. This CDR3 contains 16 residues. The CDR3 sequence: CASSYLPGGFNYGYTF. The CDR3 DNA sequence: TGTGCCAGCAGTTACCTTCCAGGGGGCTTCAACTATGGCTACACCTTC.

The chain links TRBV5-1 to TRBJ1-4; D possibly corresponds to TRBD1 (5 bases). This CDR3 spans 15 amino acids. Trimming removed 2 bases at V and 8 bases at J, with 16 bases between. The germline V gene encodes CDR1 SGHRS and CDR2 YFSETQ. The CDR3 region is CASSFRGAYGEKLFF. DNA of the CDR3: TGCGCCAGCAGCTTTCGTGGGGCGTATGGAGAAAAACTGTTTTTT.

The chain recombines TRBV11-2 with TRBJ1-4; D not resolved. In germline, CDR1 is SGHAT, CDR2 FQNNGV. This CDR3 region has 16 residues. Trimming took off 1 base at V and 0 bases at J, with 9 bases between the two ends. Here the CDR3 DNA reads TGTGCCAGCAGCTTAGGTGCGAAAGCAACTAATGAAAAACTGTTTTTT. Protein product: CASSLGAKATNEKLFF.

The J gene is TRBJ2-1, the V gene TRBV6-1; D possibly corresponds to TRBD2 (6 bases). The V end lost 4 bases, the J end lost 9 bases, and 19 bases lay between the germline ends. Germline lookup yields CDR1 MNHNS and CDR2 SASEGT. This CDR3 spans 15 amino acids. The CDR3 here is CASSALTSYTPEQFF. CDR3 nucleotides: TGTGCCAGCAGTGCTTTGACTAGTTACACTCCTGAGCAGTTCTTC.

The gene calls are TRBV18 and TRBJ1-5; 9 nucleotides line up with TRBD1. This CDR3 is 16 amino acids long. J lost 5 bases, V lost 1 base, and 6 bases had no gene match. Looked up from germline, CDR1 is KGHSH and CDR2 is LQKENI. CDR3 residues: CASSPLGTGYDQPQHF. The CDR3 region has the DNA TGTGCCAGCTCACCACTTGGGACAGGGTATGATCAGCCCCAGCATTTT.

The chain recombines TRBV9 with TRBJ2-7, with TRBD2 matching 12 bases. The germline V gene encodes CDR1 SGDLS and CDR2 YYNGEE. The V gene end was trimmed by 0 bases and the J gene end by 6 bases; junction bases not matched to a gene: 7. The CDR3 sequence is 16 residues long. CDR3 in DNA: TGTGCCAGCAGCGTAGGGGTGGGACTAGCGGGCGTCGAGCAGTACTTC. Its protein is CASSVGVGLAGVEQYF.

The CDR3: CASRKREADTQYF. In DNA form, the CDR3 reads TGCGCCAGCAGGAAGCGGGAGGCAGATACGCAGTATTTT. This chain links TRBV5-1 with TRBJ2-3; 9 nucleotides line up with TRBD2. CDR3 length equals 13 residues. V gave up 5 bases and J gave up 4 bases; unmatched junction bases: 2. The V gene's germline CDR1 is SGHRS and CDR2 YFSETQ.

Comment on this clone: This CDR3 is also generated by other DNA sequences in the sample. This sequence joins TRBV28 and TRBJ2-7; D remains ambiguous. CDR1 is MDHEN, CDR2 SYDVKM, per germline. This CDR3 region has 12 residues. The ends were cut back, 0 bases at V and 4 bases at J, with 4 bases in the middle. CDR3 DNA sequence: TGTGCCAGCAGTTTATGGGGGTACGAGCAGTACTTC. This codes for CASSLWGYEQYF. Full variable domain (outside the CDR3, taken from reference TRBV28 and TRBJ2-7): DVKVTQSSRYLVKRTGEKVFLECVQDMDHENMFWYRQDPGLGLRLIYFSYDVKMKEKGDIPEGYSVSREKKERFSLILESASTNQTSMYLCASSLWGYEQYFGPGTRLTVT.

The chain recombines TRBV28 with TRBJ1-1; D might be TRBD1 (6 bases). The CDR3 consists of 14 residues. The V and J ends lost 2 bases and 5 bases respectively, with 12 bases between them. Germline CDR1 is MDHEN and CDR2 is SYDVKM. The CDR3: CASSLMGTTTEAFF. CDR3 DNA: TGTGCCAGCAGTTTAATGGGGACAACTACTGAAGCTTTCTTT.

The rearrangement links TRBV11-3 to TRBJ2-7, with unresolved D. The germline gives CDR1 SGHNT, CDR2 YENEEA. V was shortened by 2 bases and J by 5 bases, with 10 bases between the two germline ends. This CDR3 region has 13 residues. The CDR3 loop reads CASSLQPAHEQYF. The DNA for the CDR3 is TGTGCCAGCAGCTTACAACCTGCCCACGAGCAGTACTTC.

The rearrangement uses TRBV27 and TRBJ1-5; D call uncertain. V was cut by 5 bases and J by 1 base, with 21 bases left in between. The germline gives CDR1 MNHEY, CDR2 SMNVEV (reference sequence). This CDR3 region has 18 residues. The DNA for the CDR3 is TGTGCCAGCAGTCCAACCAGTTGGCGAGAGGGAAGCAATCAGCCCCAGCATTTT. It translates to CASSPTSWREGSNQPQHF.

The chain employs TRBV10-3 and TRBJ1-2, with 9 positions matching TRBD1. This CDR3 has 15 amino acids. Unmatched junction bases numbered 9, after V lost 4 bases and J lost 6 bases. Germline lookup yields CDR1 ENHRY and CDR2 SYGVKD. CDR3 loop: CAISARGTGNDGYTF. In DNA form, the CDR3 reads TGTGCCATCAGTGCCCGCGGGACAGGGAATGATGGCTACACCTTC.